The present entry profiles one TCR beta chain with its context. The target antigen is unknown. At one boundary the junction diverges from the germline segment, which might be a read error. This sample stems from a study of blood T cells in healthy people across ages. Peripheral blood was drawn, about 9.7 milliliters per donor. The CDR3 is 11 residues long. Per the germline V gene, CDR1 is MDHEN and CDR2 is SYDVKM. Findings and caveats of the study: A strong correlation between TCR beta diversity and naive T cell percentage was seen. Per million T cells, the diversity of TCR beta decreased roughly linearly as age advanced.

Alongside a J-beta primer mix, a sample-barcoded 5' primer served in a second PCR lasting roughly 6 to 12 cycles. TCRdb passed the 5' RACE reads through MiXCR, listing each CDR3 protein once. This table holds about 1.1 million distinct CDR3 sequences, under 40% found once. The sample consisted of blood. The rearrangement links TRBV28 to TRBJ2-3, with D unresolved. The TCR sequence derives from a man younger than 35 in good health. The CDR3 region is CATCSTDMQYF. In DNA, the CDR3 is TGTGCCACTTGCTCAACAGATATGCAGTATTTT.